Below, one T cell receptor (beta chain) is given with its context. This clonotype was picked up many times. Its antigen is unknown. Base qualities are not recorded, but no much larger clone differs from it by a single base. This entry is derived from a study of response to subunit inactivated influenza vaccine (dated by TCRdb to the late 2010s). For context, the study as a whole: Deep quantitative profiling of the T cell receptor repertoire was used in the study to follow responses to a trivalent subunit inactivated influenza vaccine.

To prepare the library, RT-PCR was applied. Sequencing was carried out with an Illumina HiSeq 2500. In TCRdb, the public reads were trimmed at Q25 with fastp and aligned with MiXCR, with productive beta chains retained. Rows with one shared CDR3 protein collapse into an entry with the most common genes and DNA. This sample lists hundreds of thousands of distinct CDR3 sequences; less than 15% were detected once. Clones ranked in the top ten supply less than 9% of the sample. Relative to germline, V is 2 bases shorter and J is 5 bases shorter, with 9 bases between their ends. Per the germline V gene, SGHVS is the CDR1 and FQNEAQ is the CDR2. Measured from the cysteine to the phenylalanine, the CDR3 is 13 residues long. The only DNA kept is the CDR3, 39 bases in frame from the first base. General study outcomes and caveats: The authors suggested that each seasonal influenza vaccination may recruit only a limited number of new T cells.

The receptor comes from a man aged 50-59 years who received an inactivated influenza vaccine. Donor details come from another sample of the same person, matched by shared clones. The sample here was PBMCs from blood, taken 14 to 15 days before vaccination. Rearrangement joined TRBV7-8 to TRBJ2-5; the D gene remains uncertain. Here the CDR3 is given as CASSLPPFETQYF. The DNA sequence is given as TGTGCCAGCAGCTTACCCCCCTTTGAGACCCAGTACTTC. Here the CDR3 is joined to the reference TRBV7-8 and TRBJ2-5 genes, and the full variable domain is: GAGVSQSPRYKVAKRGQDVALRCDPISGHVSLFWYQQALGQGPEFLTYFQNEAQLDKSGLPSDRFFAERPEGSVSTLKIQRTQQEDSAVYLCASSLPPFETQYFGPGTRLLVL.